The entry below describes one T cell receptor beta chain. In the study's own analysis: It was from reference gene primer amplification that nucleated cell counts were estimated. Some clones are missing from TCRdb's copy, which holds only in-frame ones; the method was immunoSEQ multiplex PCR. For V, J and clone size, that table is used; D and trimming come from the DNA. Seen here are under 250,000 clones, almost 85% observed once, and the top ten hold roughly 8%. The germline V gene has CDR1 KGHSH and CDR2 LQKENI. This CDR3 spans 14 amino acids. The ends were cut back, 2 bases at V and 3 bases at J, with 10 bases in the middle. The source of the sample is a study of blood T cell repertoires in COVID-19. Across the study: Italy, Spain and the United States were the sources of the convalescent and acute COVID-19 samples. PBMCs, B-cell-depleted T cells, or T cells were the source of the cDNA or gDNA that made up the material.

The sample taken for sequencing was peripheral blood. The rearrangement uses TRBV18 and TRBJ1-1; D is perhaps TRBD1 (5 bases). This clonotype originated in a woman aged 50 to 65 with active or convalescent COVID-19. The CDR3, as DNA: TGTGCCAGCTCACCAATCGGGGGATACACTGAAGCTTTCTTT. This gives the protein CASSPIGGYTEAFF.